These 26 T cell receptor beta chains were all obtained from the same sample, sequenced in a study of OX40 agonist ivuxolimab in advanced cancers. Libraries were prepared by immunoSEQ multiplex PCR; TCRdb keeps only in-frame clonotypes and omits some of them. This table holds 9,500 to 15,000 clones, around 83% found once. Sequencing used CD4+ or CD8+ T cells sorted from blood, obtained in a trial of the OX40 agonist ivuxolimab. The source of these receptors is an adult with an advanced solid tumor such as melanoma, head and neck, liver or kidney cancer.

The rearrangement links TRBV6-5 to TRBJ2-7, with 9 bases that match TRBD2. The ends lost 0 bases at V and 3 bases at J; junction bases unmatched: 3. This CDR3 comprises 15 residues. Germline CDR1 MNHEY, CDR2 SVGAGI. The DNA of the CDR3 is TGTGCCAGCAGTTACTCACTTAGCGGGAGCTACGAGCAGTACTTC. Translated, it gives CASSYSLSGSYEQYF.

Comments on this clone: One end of the junction is discordant with germline, which a read error may explain. The CDR3 region is CAISGGTGLEEETQYF. In DNA, the CDR3 is TGTGCCATCAGTGGAGGGACAGGGCTTGAAGAGGAGACCCAGTACTTC. This chain links TRBV6-1 with TRBJ2-5, with 9 bases lining up with TRBD1. The germline V gene encodes CDR1 MNHNS and CDR2 SASEGT. There are 16 residues in the CDR3.

The V and J genes are TRBV10-3 and TRBJ1-1; D call uncertain. CDR3 length equals 14 residues. The germline CDR1 and CDR2 sequences are ENHRY and SYGVKD. The V and J ends lost 5 bases and 0 bases respectively, with 10 bases between them. For the CDR3, the DNA is TGTGCCATCAGTCTCGGGCAGATGAACACTGAAGCTTTCTTT. This translates into CAISLGQMNTEAFF.

The chain joins TRBV7-6 to TRBJ1-1; no clear D. CDR1 is SGHVS, CDR2 FNYEAQ, per germline. This CDR3 is 12 amino acids long. Trimming cost V 6 bases and J 1 base, with 6 bases left between them. Here the CDR3 DNA reads TGTGCCAGCAGGCCGGGGAACACTGAAGCTTTCTTT. It specifies CASRPGNTEAFF.

This sequence joins TRBV5-1 and TRBJ2-7; 7 positions agree with TRBD1. CDR3 size: 13 residues. V was clipped by 0 bases and J by 5 bases; unmatched bases: 2. Germline values: CDR1 SGHRS, CDR2 YFSETQ. As DNA, the CDR3 is TGCGCCAGCAGCTTGGTCGGGACAGACGAGCAGTACTTC. The encoded protein is CASSLVGTDEQYF.

The rearrangement uses TRBV6-6 and TRBJ1-5; the D is unclear. This CDR3 is 15 amino acids long. The V and J ends lost 2 bases and 3 bases respectively, with 11 bases between them. Looked up from germline, CDR1 is MNHNY and CDR2 is SVGAGI (reference sequence). The CDR3 sequence is CASSYGTDYNQPQHF. For the CDR3, the DNA is TGTGCCAGCAGTTACGGTACAGATTACAATCAGCCCCAGCATTTT.

This CDR3 is CASNSEQTYSNQPQHF. CDR3 DNA sequence: TGTGCCAGCAACTCGGAACAGACTTATAGCAATCAGCCCCAGCATTTT. This chain links TRBV28 with TRBJ1-5; D remains ambiguous. Germline assignment: CDR1 MDHEN and CDR2 SYDVKM. The CDR3 consists of 16 residues. V shed 7 bases and J shed 0 bases, with 16 bases lying between them.

This clone was picked up one time. This chain links TRBV10-1 with TRBJ2-1; D is perhaps TRBD1 (6 bases). The CDR3 extends over 17 amino acids. Trimming took off 0 bases at V and 4 bases at J, with 16 bases between the two ends. Germline values: CDR1 WNHNN, CDR2 SYGVQD (reference sequence). CDR3 coding DNA: TGCGCCAGCAGTGAGTCGGGGAGCTCCAGGGGTTACAATGAGCAGTTCTTC. Protein: CASSESGSSRGYNEQFF.

The chain links TRBV6-1 to TRBJ1-4; no reliable D call. V was trimmed by 3 bases and J by 0 bases, leaving 8 bases between them. CDR3 size: 15 residues. Per germline, CDR1 MNHNS and CDR2 SASEGT. CDR3 bases: TGTGCCAGCAGTGACCCACCAACAACTAATGAAAAACTGTTTTTT. Protein product: CASSDPPTTNEKLFF.

The chain uses TRBV7-6 and TRBJ2-5, with a possible D match to TRBD1 (5 bases). Germline V gene data show CDR1 as SGHVS and CDR2 as FNYEAQ. Between the trimmed V and J ends, which lost 4 bases and 3 bases, there was a span of 15 bases. CDR3 length equals 15 residues. The CDR3 region is CASSSNPDSEETQYF. The CDR3 coding sequence is TGTGCCAGCAGCTCCAACCCAGACAGTGAAGAGACCCAGTACTTC. Full variable domain (remainder filled in from reference TRBV7-6 and TRBJ2-5): GAGVSQSPRYKVTKRGQDVALRCDPISGHVSLYWYRQALGQGPEFLTYFNYEAQQDKSGLPNDRFSAERPEGSISTLTIQRTEQRDSAMYRCASSSNPDSEETQYFGPGTRLLVL.

The rearrangement links TRBV19 to TRBJ1-1; unclear D gene. V dropped 1 base and J dropped 10 bases, with 10 bases sitting between them. The length of the CDR3 is 12 residues. The V gene's germline CDR1 is LNHDA and CDR2 SQIVND (reference sequence). This CDR3 reads CASSIGTAGAFF. The CDR3, as DNA: TGTGCCAGTAGTATAGGGACGGCGGGAGCTTTCTTT.

The rearrangement uses TRBV28 and TRBJ2-7; 8 positions agree with TRBD2. Looked up from germline, CDR1 is MDHEN and CDR2 is SYDVKM. The V gene end was trimmed by 2 bases and the J gene end by 4 bases; junction bases not matched to a gene: 10. The CDR3 length is 16 residues. CDR3 sequence (DNA): TGTGCCAGCAGTTTAGGAGTAGCGGGGCTGGGGTACGAGCAGTACTTC. It encodes CASSLGVAGLGYEQYF. Full variable domain (rest looked up from reference TRBV28 and TRBJ2-7): DVKVTQSSRYLVKRTGEKVFLECVQDMDHENMFWYRQDPGLGLRLIYFSYDVKMKEKGDIPEGYSVSREKKERFSLILESASTNQTSMYLCASSLGVAGLGYEQYFGPGTRLTVT.

This chain connects TRBV7-3 to TRBJ2-1; 8 nucleotides match TRBD2. CDR1 and CDR2 (germline): SGHTA, FQGTGA. The CDR3 has 17 residues. V dropped 2 bases and J dropped 8; count of bases not matched to a gene: 14. DNA for the CDR3: TGTGCCAGCAGCTTAGCCCGAGCGGGAGAGTTTTTGGATGAGCAGTTCTTC. This translates into CASSLARAGEFLDEQFF.

J is TRBJ2-2 and V is TRBV6-5; no clear D gene. Trimming took off 1 base at V and 1 base at J, with 4 bases between the two ends. Germline-derived CDR1 and CDR2 are MNHEY and SVGAGI. CDR3 length: 14 residues. CDR3 in DNA: TGTGCCAGCAGTTACTGGGGGAACACCGGGGAGCTGTTTTTT. It yields the protein CASSYWGNTGELFF.

V usage is TRBV19 and J usage is TRBJ1-1; D is unresolved. The length of the CDR3 is 14 residues. Looked up from germline, CDR1 is LNHDA and CDR2 is SQIVND (reference sequence). The V end lost 5 bases, the J end lost 3 bases, and 13 bases lay between the germline ends. This chain's CDR3 is CASSPFAGYTEAFF. Written as DNA, the CDR3 is TGTGCCAGTAGTCCTTTTGCGGGGTACACTGAAGCTTTCTTT.

On this clone itself: Other DNA sequences from this sample encode an identical CDR3 as well. The chain employs TRBV9 and TRBJ2-3; D is unclear. The ends were cut back, 0 bases at V and 0 bases at J, with 2 bases in the middle. The CDR3 has 13 amino acids. CDR1 and CDR2 from the germline V gene are SGDLS and YYNGEE. CDR3 sequence: CASSVGSTDTQYF. In nucleotides, the CDR3 is TGTGCCAGCAGCGTAGGTAGCACAGATACGCAGTATTTT.

The chain combines TRBV28 with TRBJ2-7, with D possibly TRBD2 on 5 matching bases. The CDR3 contains 16 residues. The V gene lost 3 bases and the J gene lost 2 bases, with 17 bases spanning the gap. Germline-derived CDR1 and CDR2 are MDHEN and SYDVKM. The CDR3 sequence: CASSFDPQRITYEQYF. CDR3 bases: TGTGCCAGCAGTTTTGATCCACAGCGGATTACCTACGAGCAGTACTTC.

This sequence joins TRBV2 and TRBJ2-1, with 7 bases fitting TRBD1. CDR1 and CDR2 from the germline V gene are SNHLY and FYNNEI. There are 14 residues in the CDR3. After removal of 2 bases from V and 8 bases from J, the junction contained 6 bases not matched to a gene. CDR3 sequence reads: CASSELQGYYEQFF. CDR3 bases: TGTGCCAGCAGTGAATTACAGGGGTACTATGAGCAGTTCTTC.

The V call is TRBV27, the J call TRBJ2-2, with D maybe TRBD1 (5 bases). V lost 4 bases to trimming and J lost 4 bases, with 10 bases between them. Germline CDR1 is MNHEY and CDR2 is SMNVEV (reference sequence). The CDR3 is 14 amino acids. This CDR3 reads CASSYGAGTGELFF. Written as DNA, the CDR3 is TGTGCCAGCAGTTATGGGGCCGGCACCGGGGAGCTGTTTTTT.

This clone was counted only a few times. This chain connects TRBV7-9 to TRBJ2-7, with 10 positions matching TRBD1. CDR1 and CDR2 (germline): SEHNR, FQNEAQ (reference sequence). The junction had 9 bases not matched to a gene; V was cut back by 1 base and J by 6 bases. The CDR3 contains 16 residues. The CDR3 nucleotides are TGTGCCAGCAGCTTAGGGGGACAGGGGTTATGGAGCGAGCAGTACTTC. As protein: CASSLGGQGLWSEQYF.

The chain has TRBV11-2 and TRBJ2-3; D uncertain. The germline V gene has CDR1 SGHAT and CDR2 FQNNGV. V was shortened by 6 bases and J by 5 bases, with 6 bases between the two germline ends. The CDR3 spans 11 residues. The CDR3, as DNA: TGTGCCAGCAGTCTCGGAGATACGCAGTATTTT. Translation: CASSLGDTQYF.

The rearrangement joins TRBV6-1 to TRBJ1-2, with TRBD1 matching 7 bases. V lost 3 bases and J lost 1; bases outside the gene matches: 8. From germline, CDR1 is MNHNS and CDR2 SASEGT. The CDR3 totals 16 residues. The CDR3 is CASSDDHRGVNYGYTF. CDR3 sequence (DNA): TGTGCCAGCAGTGATGACCACAGGGGAGTTAACTATGGCTACACCTTC.

CDR3 sequence (DNA): TGCGCCAGCAGCCAAGATTTTATTACCCTGCTCACCGGGGAGCTGTTTTTT. Translating gives CASSQDFITLLTGELFF. The chain recombines TRBV4-3 with TRBJ2-2, with unresolved D. The V gene's germline CDR1 is LGHNA and CDR2 YSLEER. This CDR3 contains 17 residues. V dropped 0 bases and J dropped 4 bases, with 15 bases sitting between them.

The V and J genes are TRBV2 and TRBJ2-3; TRBD2 aligns across 10 bases. The CDR3 has 15 residues. V shed 6 bases and J 6 bases; nucleotides not matched to a gene: 9. CDR1 is SNHLY and CDR2 is FYNNEI in the germline V gene. The DNA of the CDR3 is TGTGCCAGCAGCGAGAGCGGGGGGGGCCAGGATACGCAGTATTTT. Translating gives CASSESGGGQDTQYF. Full variable domain (remainder filled in from reference TRBV2 and TRBJ2-3): EPEVTQTPSHQVTQMGQEVILRCVPISNHLYFYWYRQILGQKVEFLVSFYNNEISEKSEIFDDQFSVERPDGSNFTLKIRSTKLEDSAMYFCASSESGGGQDTQYFGPGTRLTVL.

The J gene is TRBJ2-7, the V gene TRBV9; 9 bases fit TRBD2. CDR1 SGDLS and CDR2 YYNGEE come from the germline V gene. Trimming took 4 bases from V and 6 from J; bases not matched to a gene: 11. This CDR3 spans 15 amino acids. DNA for the CDR3: TGTGCCAGCAGCCCGAGTGGAGCGGGAGGCGTCGAGCAGTACTTC. Translation gives CASSPSGAGGVEQYF. Full variable domain (remainder filled in from reference TRBV9 and TRBJ2-7): DSGVTQTPKHLITATGQRVTLRCSPRSGDLSVYWYQQSLDQGLQFLIQYYNGEERAKGNILERFSAQQFPDLHSELNLSSLELGDSALYFCASSPSGAGGVEQYFGPGTRLTVT.

V gene TRBV6-6 combines with J gene TRBJ1-1, with D uncertain. In germline, CDR1 is MNHNY, CDR2 SVGAGI (reference sequence). Trimming removed 6 bases from V and 5 bases from J, with 7 bases in between. The CDR3 covers 11 residues. CDR3 nucleotide sequence: TGTGCCAGCAGGGGAGGGACTGAAGCTTTCTTT. This codes for CASRGGTEAFF.